The 25 T cell receptor beta chains in this list originate from one sample, sequenced in a study of cytomegalovirus exposure and HLA in healthy donors. Use of 60 Vbeta and 13 Jbeta primers characterized the PCR. This table comes from immunoSEQ multiplex PCR, and its TCRdb copy is limited to in-frame clones, with some not included. The sample includes about 42,000 clones. Input material: PBMCs. These receptors all come from a man aged 25-45 years in good health and CMV-seronegative.

The rearrangement uses TRBV30 and TRBJ1-1; 7 nucleotides match TRBD1. The ends lost 2 bases at V and 0 bases at J; junction bases unmatched: 9. The V gene's germline CDR1 is GTSNPN and CDR2 SVGIG (reference sequence). The CDR3 covers 16 residues. CDR3: CAWSTLTGPMNTEAFF. As DNA, the CDR3 is TGTGCCTGGAGTACTCTGACAGGGCCTATGAACACTGAAGCTTTCTTT.

This chain joins TRBV9 and TRBJ1-1; D remains ambiguous. From germline, CDR1 is SGDLS and CDR2 YYNGEE. CDR3 length equals 17 residues. The V end was cut by 0 bases, the J end by 0 bases, with 15 bases between. The CDR3 DNA is TGTGCCAGCAGCGTAGATGGAGCTAGAGTCATGAACACTGAAGCTTTCTTT. Its protein is CASSVDGARVMNTEAFF.

J is TRBJ2-5 and V is TRBV19, with TRBD2 matching 10 bases. This CDR3 region has 15 residues. The germline V gene has CDR1 LNHDA and CDR2 SQIVND (reference sequence). The V and J ends lost 1 base and 5 bases, in that order; junction bases with no gene match: 4. The CDR3 region is CASSIGLAGSETQYF. The CDR3 DNA reads as TGTGCCAGTAGTATAGGACTAGCGGGCAGCGAGACCCAGTACTTC.

J is TRBJ1-2 and V is TRBV4-3, with 7 nucleotides matching TRBD1. The CDR3 is 15 residues long. Losses at the gene ends were 2 bases for V and 1 base for J; bases not matched to a gene: 4. CDR1 is LGHNA and CDR2 is YSLEER in the germline V gene. CDR3 amino acids: CASSQSGTDNYGYTF. The CDR3 DNA reads as TGCGCCAGCAGCCAATCCGGGACAGATAACTATGGCTACACCTTC.

This chain links TRBV5-4 with TRBJ2-1; 10 bases are shared with TRBD2. This CDR3 contains 15 residues. V lost 0 bases and J lost 8; bases outside the gene matches: 5. Per germline, CDR1 SGHNT and CDR2 YYREEE (reference sequence). This chain's CDR3 is CASSLVPSGRYEQFF. As DNA, the CDR3 is TGTGCCAGCAGCTTGGTGCCTAGCGGGAGATATGAGCAGTTCTTC.

In DNA form, the CDR3 reads TGCGCCAGCAGCTTGGGAGGGATCCAAGAGACCCAGTACTTC. Translation gives CASSLGGIQETQYF. This chain uses TRBV5-1 with TRBJ2-5; D is possibly TRBD2 (5 bases). Per the germline V gene, CDR1 is SGHRS and CDR2 is YFSETQ. The germline V and J ends were trimmed by 0 bases and 1 base, with 7 bases remaining between them. The CDR3 sequence is 14 residues long.

V is TRBV30 and J is TRBJ1-2; no definite D call. V gave up 0 bases and J gave up 3 bases, with 14 bases separating them. Germline V CDR1 and CDR2: GTSNPN, SVGIG (reference sequence). The CDR3 contains 15 residues. The CDR3 is CAWSVPLTDDYGYTF. CDR3 bases: TGTGCCTGGAGTGTTCCCCTTACAGACGACTATGGCTACACCTTC.

The V gene is TRBV4-2, the J gene TRBJ1-2, with D possibly TRBD1 on 6 matching bases. Germline V lookup: CDR1 LGHNA, CDR2 YNFKEQ. The CDR3 has 15 residues. Trimming took 1 base from V and 8 from J, leaving 17 bases between them. The CDR3 here is CASSQAGGGSEGYTF. The CDR3 nucleotides read TGTGCCAGCAGCCAAGCGGGAGGGGGGAGCGAGGGCTACACCTTC.

This sequence joins TRBV4-2 and TRBJ2-5; the match to TRBD1 covers 10 bases. With V trimmed by 3 bases and J by 3 bases, 1 base remained unmatched. The CDR3 is made up of 14 amino acids. Per germline, CDR1 LGHNA and CDR2 YNFKEQ. CDR3 region: CASSHGTGEETQYF. CDR3 DNA: TGTGCCAGCAGCCACGGGACAGGGGAAGAGACCCAGTACTTC.

This chain links TRBV6-4 with TRBJ1-1, with D maybe TRBD1 (6 bases). The CDR3 covers 13 residues. The germline CDR1 and CDR2 sequences are MRHNA and SNTAGT. Trimming cost V 4 bases and J 5 bases, with 11 bases left between them. The CDR3 is CASSAQGTTEAFF. The CDR3 DNA reads as TGTGCCAGCAGTGCACAGGGAACGACTGAAGCTTTCTTT.

Measured by frequency, this clone is medium-sized (0.01 to 0.1%). This chain joins TRBV6-4 and TRBJ2-3, with 9 bases that match TRBD1. V lost 4 bases and J lost 3; bases outside the gene matches: 2. The germline V gene has CDR1 MRHNA and CDR2 SNTAGT. This CDR3 is built from 14 residues. Here the CDR3 DNA reads TGTGCCAGCAGTGGGACAGGGGAAACAGATACGCAGTATTTT. Translating it yields CASSGTGETDTQYF.

The V gene is TRBV7-9, the J gene TRBJ2-5; unclear D gene. The CDR3 has 12 amino acids. Between the trimmed V and J ends, which lost 3 bases and 4 bases, there was a span of 6 bases. Germline loops: CDR1 SEHNR, CDR2 FQNEAQ (reference sequence). The CDR3 DNA is TGTGCCAGCAGCTTGAGCCTAGAGACCCAGTACTTC. This codes for CASSLSLETQYF.

V and J are TRBV7-9 and TRBJ2-7; D unresolved. CDR1 is SEHNR, CDR2 FQNEAQ, per germline (reference sequence). Trimming removed 1 base at V and 6 bases at J, with 10 bases between. This CDR3 has 13 amino acids. The chain's CDR3 is CASSLVTPSEQYF. The CDR3, as DNA: TGTGCCAGCAGCTTAGTAACACCCTCCGAGCAGTACTTC.

The gene calls are TRBV5-1 and TRBJ2-7, with D possibly TRBD2 on 6 matching bases. V was clipped by 4 bases and J by 1 base, with 15 bases between them. Germline lookup yields CDR1 SGHRS and CDR2 YFSETQ. The CDR3 is 15 residues long. The CDR3 loop reads CASSPKDYQSYEQYF. The CDR3, as DNA: TGCGCCAGCAGCCCGAAGGACTACCAATCCTACGAGCAGTACTTC.

The chain has TRBV18 and TRBJ2-7; D remains unclear. V was pared by 3 bases and J by 1 base, with 7 bases between. Germline loops: CDR1 KGHSH, CDR2 LQKENI. The CDR3 spans 13 residues. The CDR3 DNA reads TGTGCCAGCTCACCGACACCTTCCTACGAGCAGTACTTC. It translates to CASSPTPSYEQYF.

The rearrangement joins TRBV18 to TRBJ2-7; 10 bases are a match to TRBD2. With 3 bases clipped from V and 10 bases from J, the junction kept 12 bases outside the gene matches. This CDR3 has 15 residues. Germline-derived CDR1 and CDR2 are KGHSH and LQKENI. CDR3 residues: CASSPLSGTSESQYF. CDR3 in DNA: TGTGCCAGCTCACCTCTCTCCGGGACTAGCGAGAGCCAGTACTTC.

The chain employs TRBV18 and TRBJ2-5; no reliable D call. Germline V gene data show CDR1 as KGHSH and CDR2 as LQKENI. The V and J ends lost 3 bases and 5 bases respectively, with 10 bases between them. The CDR3 consists of 13 residues. For the CDR3, the DNA is TGTGCCAGCTCACCGAAGATTGAGGAGACCCAGTACTTC. It specifies CASSPKIEETQYF.

The CDR3 DNA follows: TGTGCCAGCAGTCCATACAGGGACTACTCATACAATGAGCAGTTCTTC. Translation gives CASSPYRDYSYNEQFF. The chain couples TRBV7-6 to TRBJ2-1, with D maybe TRBD2 (7 bases). V gave up 6 bases and J gave up 4 bases, with 19 bases separating them. CDR1 is SGHVS, CDR2 FNYEAQ, per germline. The CDR3 has 16 amino acids.

CDR3 nucleotides: TGTGCCAGCAGCTTAGGGCAGGGAAACTATGGCTACACCTTC. This codes for CASSLGQGNYGYTF. This chain uses TRBV7-9 with TRBJ1-2; weak D call: TRBD1 (5 bases). Deletions cut 1 base from V and 2 bases from J, with 8 bases between. Germline V CDR1 and CDR2: SEHNR, FQNEAQ (reference sequence). The CDR3 is 14 amino acids. The full variable domain, in which reference TRBV7-9 and TRBJ1-2 provide the parts outside the CDR3, is DTGVSQNPRHKITKRGQNVTFRCDPISEHNRLYWYRQTLGQGPEFLTYFQNEAQLEKSRLLSDRFSAERPKGSFSTLEIQRTEQGDSAMYLCASSLGQGNYGYTFGSGTRLTVV.

The gene calls are TRBV5-5 and TRBJ2-7; a possible D gene is TRBD2 (6 bases). This CDR3 contains 16 residues. The V gene lost 1 base and the J gene lost 2 bases, with 16 bases spanning the gap. Germline V gives CDR1 SGHKS, CDR2 YYEKEE (reference sequence). This CDR3 is CASSLYRAGSPYEQYF. CDR3 sequence (DNA): TGTGCCAGCAGCTTGTACCGAGCGGGTTCCCCCTACGAGCAGTACTTC.

With respect to this clone: Other nucleotide sequences in the sample specify the same CDR3. Here the CDR3 reads CAWTPLAPLEAFF. DNA of the CDR3: TGTGCCTGGACTCCCTTGGCACCCCTTGAAGCTTTCTTT. The V call is TRBV30, the J call TRBJ1-1, with D hard to call. The CDR3 extends over 13 amino acids. Germline assignment: CDR1 GTSNPN and CDR2 SVGIG (reference sequence). Trimming cost V 4 bases and J 7 bases, with 16 bases left between them.

The V and J genes are TRBV11-3 and TRBJ2-7, with 10 nucleotides matching TRBD1. Germline CDR1 and CDR2: SGHNT and YENEEA. The CDR3 consists of 15 residues. The V segment lost 4 bases and the J segment 2 bases; nucleotides outside the gene matches: 5. The CDR3 DNA reads TGTGCCAGCAGCTCCACCGGGACAGGGGCCTACGAGCAGTACTTC. It specifies CASSSTGTGAYEQYF.

The chain combines TRBV30 with TRBJ1-2; 8 nucleotides align to TRBD1. Unmatched junction bases numbered 8, after V lost 5 bases and J lost 3 bases. This CDR3 spans 14 amino acids. CDR1 and CDR2 (germline): GTSNPN, SVGIG (reference sequence). The CDR3 coding sequence is TGTGCCTGGGAGAATCCAGGGGGCTACTATGGCTACACCTTC. Amino acid sequence: CAWENPGGYYGYTF. The full variable domain, in which reference TRBV30 and TRBJ1-2 provide the parts outside the CDR3, is SQTIHQWPATLVQPVGSPLSLECTVEGTSNPNLYWYRQAAGRGLQLLFYSVGIGQISSEVPQNLSASRPQDRQFILSSKKLLLSDSGFYLCAWENPGGYYGYTFGSGTRLTVV.

The genes are TRBV2 and TRBJ2-3; TRBD2 aligns across 9 bases. Germline loops: CDR1 SNHLY, CDR2 FYNNEI. The CDR3 sequence is 15 residues long. V dropped 6 bases and J dropped 3; count of bases not matched to a gene: 7. The CDR3 nucleotides are TGTGCCAGCAGCGATAGCGGGAGAGGGACAGATACGCAGTATTTT. Protein sequence: CASSDSGRGTDTQYF. Combining the CDR3 with reference TRBV2 and TRBJ2-3 gives the whole variable domain EPEVTQTPSHQVTQMGQEVILRCVPISNHLYFYWYRQILGQKVEFLVSFYNNEISEKSEIFDDQFSVERPDGSNFTLKIRSTKLEDSAMYFCASSDSGRGTDTQYFGPGTRLTVL.

The V call is TRBV12-5, the J call TRBJ1-3; TRBD1 matches 10 bases. CDR3 length: 17 residues. CDR1 is LGHNT and CDR2 is FRNRAP in the germline V gene. V dropped 4 bases and J dropped 3; count of bases not matched to a gene: 9. The CDR3 DNA reads as TGTGCTAGTGGTTCCTGGGACAGGGGAAGGTTTGGAAACACCATATATTTT. This sequence encodes CASGSWDRGRFGNTIYF.